The next 17 T cell receptor beta chains were all read from a single sample in a study of T-cell memory formation after mild COVID-19. TCRdb independently ran MiXCR on the 5' RACE reads; one entry per CDR3 protein. The table has 200,000 or so distinct CDR3 sequences, around 18% seen once; the top ten hold 2% to 3%. The specimen was PBMCs or a T cell subset sorted from them (not recorded which). These receptors were taken from an adult woman who had mild COVID-19 (a few samples of this study predate the infection). Cell type and time point are not known.

The table lists this clonotype with a few counts. The chain combines TRBV19 with TRBJ2-1; TRBD2 agrees at 7 bases. V lost 10 bases, J lost 2 bases, and 8 bases stayed unmatched. The CDR3 is 14 amino acids. From germline, CDR1 is LNHDA and CDR2 SQIVND (reference sequence). CDR3 region: CATSGTNPYNEQFF. CDR3 nucleotides: TGTGCCACCTCCGGGACTAACCCCTACAATGAGCAGTTCTTC.

The genes are TRBV18 and TRBJ2-3, with D unclear. The germline V gene encodes CDR1 KGHSH and CDR2 LQKENI. The CDR3 is made up of 13 amino acids. Trimming stripped 5 bases from V and 1 base from J, with 7 bases between. CDR3 DNA: TGTGCCAGCTCAACCCCCGGCACAGATACGCAGTATTTT. It is translated as CASSTPGTDTQYF. Using reference TRBV18 and TRBJ2-3 for the parts outside the CDR3, the full variable domain is NAGVMQNPRHLVRRRGQEARLRCSPMKGHSHVYWYRQLPEEGLKFMVYLQKENIIDESGMPKERFSAEFPKEGPSILRIQQVVRGDSAAYFCASSTPGTDTQYFGPGTRLTVL.

This clonotype was seen a few times. The chain recombines TRBV4-1 with TRBJ2-1; no reliable D call. V was pared by 3 bases and J by 6 bases, with 15 bases between. This CDR3 region has 15 residues. The germline V gene encodes CDR1 MGHRA and CDR2 YSYEKL. CDR3 sequence reads: CASSHLGRLVNEQFF. The CDR3 DNA follows: TGCGCCAGCAGCCACCTCGGACGTCTGGTCAATGAGCAGTTCTTC.

In this sample, this clonotype turned up a few times. V usage is TRBV3-1 and J usage is TRBJ1-3; TRBD1 is a possible D gene (6 bases). This CDR3 contains 14 residues. V was pared by 4 bases and J by 0 bases, with 7 bases between. Germline V lookup: CDR1 LGHDT, CDR2 YNNKEL (reference sequence). CDR3 loop: CASSPGVSGNTIYF. CDR3 nucleotides: TGTGCCAGCAGCCCAGGGGTCTCTGGAAACACCATATATTTT.

The V and J genes are TRBV10-3 and TRBJ1-1; D unclear. This CDR3 has 14 amino acids. CDR1 and CDR2 from the germline V gene are ENHRY and SYGVKD. The V gene lost 1 base and the J gene lost 1 base, with 7 bases spanning the gap. CDR3 amino acids: CAISELEGNTEAFF. The CDR3 DNA is TGTGCCATCAGTGAGTTAGAAGGGAACACTGAAGCTTTCTTT.

This clonotype was detected only a few times. The rearrangement links TRBV14 to TRBJ2-5; 8 bases are shared with TRBD1. V lost 4 bases and J lost 7; bases outside the gene matches: 5. Germline lookup yields CDR1 SGHDN and CDR2 FVKESK. CDR3 length: 13 amino acids. The CDR3 loop is CASSRQGAWTQYF. CDR3 in DNA: TGTGCCAGCAGCCGCCAGGGGGCGTGGACCCAGTACTTC.

This clonotype was counted between two and nine times. V and J are TRBV20-1 and TRBJ2-3, with D possibly called TRBD1 or TRBD2 (5 bases each). The CDR3 length is 16 residues. Germline loops: CDR1 DFQATT, CDR2 SNEGSKA (reference sequence). V was trimmed by 3 bases and J by 0 bases, leaving 16 bases between them. The CDR3 here is CSASTGQTSSTDTQYF. The CDR3 nucleotides are TGCAGTGCTAGTACGGGGCAGACGTCTAGCACAGATACGCAGTATTTT.

The chain is built from TRBV4-2 and TRBJ2-2; 9 bases line up with TRBD1. J was trimmed by 7 bases and V by 0 bases; bases with no gene match: 12. This CDR3 is built from 18 residues. CDR1 is LGHNA and CDR2 is YNFKEQ in the germline V gene. The CDR3 DNA reads as TGTGCCAGCAGCCAAGAAAACTTTGGACAGGGGACGAACGGGGAGCTGTTTTTT. Amino acid sequence: CASSQENFGQGTNGELFF.

The rearrangement links TRBV10-3 to TRBJ1-1; D unclear. The CDR3 sequence is 13 residues long. Trimming removed 4 bases from V and 1 base from J, with 7 bases in between. CDR1 and CDR2 from the germline V gene are ENHRY and SYGVKD. CDR3 sequence (DNA): TGTGCCATCAGTGGGGGTTCGAACACTGAAGCTTTCTTT. This translates into CAISGGSNTEAFF.

Only a few counts were recorded for this clonotype. This rearrangement joins TRBV6-6 to TRBJ2-1; a possible D gene is TRBD2 (6 bases). Trimming stripped 6 bases from V and 6 bases from J, with 9 bases between. The CDR3 sequence is 12 residues long. Germline V gene data show CDR1 as MNHNY and CDR2 as SVGAGI (reference sequence). The CDR3 reads CASRDGGNEQFF. In nucleotides, the CDR3 is TGTGCCAGCAGGGACGGGGGCAATGAGCAGTTCTTC.

The chain is built from TRBV11-3 and TRBJ1-1; no reliable D call. The germline V and J ends were trimmed by 4 bases and 0 bases, with 15 bases remaining between them. The CDR3 consists of 16 residues. Germline CDR1 reads SGHNT; CDR2 reads YENEEA. The CDR3 bases are TGTGCCAGCAGCTCTGGTGGAGCTTTCATGAACACTGAAGCTTTCTTT. Its protein is CASSSGGAFMNTEAFF.

In its sample, this clonotype was seen a few times. V is TRBV15 and J is TRBJ1-1, with 8 bases matching TRBD1. There are 17 residues in the CDR3. Per the germline V gene, CDR1 is LNHNV and CDR2 is YYDKDF (reference sequence). V trimming: 3 bases; J trimming: 1 base; junction bases outside the gene matches: 10. The CDR3 DNA sequence: TGTGCCACCAGCAGGGGCCCGACAGGGGCGGGGAACACTGAAGCTTTCTTT. Translating gives CATSRGPTGAGNTEAFF.

The chain links TRBV5-1 to TRBJ2-1, with TRBD1 matching over 11 bases. Losses at the gene ends were 4 bases for V and 8 bases for J; bases not matched to a gene: 8. Germline loops: CDR1 SGHRS, CDR2 YFSETQ. This CDR3 has 15 residues. The CDR3 protein is CASSIRDRGRDEQFF. Written as DNA, the CDR3 is TGCGCCAGCAGCATCCGGGACAGGGGGAGAGATGAGCAGTTCTTC.

The chain employs TRBV2 and TRBJ1-3; D possibly corresponds to TRBD1 (5 bases). The CDR3 extends over 16 amino acids. V lost 3 bases, J lost 0 bases, and 12 bases lay in between. The V gene's germline CDR1 is SNHLY and CDR2 FYNNEI. The CDR3 is CASSEGTANSGNTIYF. CDR3 DNA sequence: TGTGCCAGCAGTGAGGGGACGGCAAACTCTGGAAACACCATATATTTT.

V gene TRBV9 combines with J gene TRBJ1-2; D remains unclear. CDR3 size: 14 residues. Trimming left V 2 bases short and J 4 bases short, with 12 bases between. CDR1 and CDR2 (germline): SGDLS, YYNGEE. The chain's CDR3 is CASSVRGEGYGYTF. CDR3 DNA sequence: TGTGCCAGCAGCGTCCGCGGGGAGGGCTATGGCTACACCTTC. Full variable domain (remainder filled in from reference TRBV9 and TRBJ1-2): DSGVTQTPKHLITATGQRVTLRCSPRSGDLSVYWYQQSLDQGLQFLIQYYNGEERAKGNILERFSAQQFPDLHSELNLSSLELGDSALYFCASSVRGEGYGYTFGSGTRLTVV.

The rearrangement links TRBV5-1 to TRBJ1-1, with 11 bases aligning to TRBD1. Germline trimming cut 3 bases from V and 5 bases from J; bases unmatched to any gene: 6. This CDR3 has 15 amino acids. CDR1 and CDR2 from the germline V gene are SGHRS and YFSETQ. The chain's CDR3 is CASSYRDRGKTEAFF. The CDR3 bases are TGCGCCAGCAGCTACCGGGACAGGGGGAAGACTGAAGCTTTCTTT.

This chain joins TRBV24-1 and TRBJ2-7, with D hard to call. Germline V gives CDR1 KGHDR, CDR2 SFDVKD. The ends were cut back, 3 bases at V and 2 bases at J, with 10 bases in the middle. CDR3 length equals 14 residues. Written as DNA, the CDR3 is TGTGCCACCAGTGATCCTAAGCCCCCCTACGAGCAGTACTTC. Its protein is CATSDPKPPYEQYF.